This TCR beta chain is from a study of blood T cell repertoires in COVID-19. Looking at the study overall: Samples taken during acute and convalescent COVID-19 were collected in the United States, Italy and Spain.

Assay used: immunoSEQ multiplex PCR; TCRdb lists only in-frame clones, some missing. The sample consists of under 300,000 clones, roughly 85% of them appearing once. V lost 4 bases, J lost 7 bases, and 11 bases lay in between. The CDR3 runs to 13 residues. Germline V gene data show CDR1 as SGDLS and CDR2 as YYNGEE. This receptor was identified in a man in his 60s who had recovered from COVID-19. The rearrangement uses TRBV9 and TRBJ2-2; D not certain. Sample: peripheral blood. The CDR3 bases are TGTGCCAGCAGCCAGCGACCCTACGGGGAGCTGTTTTTT. Translating it yields CASSQRPYGELFF. The whole variable domain, remainder taken from reference TRBV9 and TRBJ2-2, is DSGVTQTPKHLITATGQRVTLRCSPRSGDLSVYWYQQSLDQGLQFLIQYYNGEERAKGNILERFSAQQFPDLHSELNLSSLELGDSALYFCASSQRPYGELFFGEGSRLTVL.